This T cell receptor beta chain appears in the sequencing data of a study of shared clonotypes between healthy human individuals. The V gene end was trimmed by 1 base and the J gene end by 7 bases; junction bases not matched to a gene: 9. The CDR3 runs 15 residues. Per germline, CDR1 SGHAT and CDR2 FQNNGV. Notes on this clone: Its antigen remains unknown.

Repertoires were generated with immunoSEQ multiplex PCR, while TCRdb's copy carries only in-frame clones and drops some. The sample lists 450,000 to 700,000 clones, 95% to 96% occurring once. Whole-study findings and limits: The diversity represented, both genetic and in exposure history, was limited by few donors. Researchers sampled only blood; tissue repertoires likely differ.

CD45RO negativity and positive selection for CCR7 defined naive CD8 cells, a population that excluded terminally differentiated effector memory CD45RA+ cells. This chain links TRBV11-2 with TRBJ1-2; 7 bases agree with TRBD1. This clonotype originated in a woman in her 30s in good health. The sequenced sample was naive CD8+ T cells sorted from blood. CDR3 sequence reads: CASSLGPGQVGGYTF. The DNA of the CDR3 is TGTGCCAGCAGCTTAGGACCTGGACAGGTCGGTGGCTACACCTTC.